This T cell receptor beta chain derives from a study of Ad26.COV2.S vaccination and SARS-CoV-2 variants. Details on this clone: The target antigen is unknown.

Profiling relied on immunoSEQ multiplex PCR, and the TCRdb table lists in-frame clones only, not all of them. The data show some 250,000 clones, with roughly 90% seen just once and approximately 11% held by the top ten. Treatment indicated: some 19 received Ad26.COV2.S at low or high dose, single or two shots; several received placebo; per-sample allocation not given. Each sample was drawn 63 days after the first injection (of vaccine or placebo). At a Boston site, the person donating was an adult of 18-55 years. CDR3 size: 17 residues. CDR1 and CDR2 (germline): LGHDT, YNNKEL (reference sequence). The V end lost 3 bases, the J end lost 0 bases, and 15 bases lay between the germline ends. Findings of the study overall: Whether participants received vaccine or placebo, their non-spike TCR breadth was similar.

The V and J genes are TRBV3-1 (or the pseudogene TRBV3-2) and TRBJ1-3; D unresolved. This material consisted of peripheral blood, taken in a trial of Ad26.COV2.S vaccine versus placebo. The TCR was taken from a person aged 18 to 59 who received the Ad26.COV2.S COVID-19 vaccine or a placebo. The CDR3 coding sequence is TGTGCCAGCAGCCAGCAGTCGGGTCTCCCCTCTGGAAACACCATATATTTT. Encoded protein: CASSQQSGLPSGNTIYF.